Included here is one T cell receptor beta chain sequence, with context. No antigen is known for it. The data belong to a study of T cell responses to AZD1222 COVID-19 vaccine. Findings and limits, study-wide: Donors were mostly white British, more females; clonal diversity possibly underestimated.

Produced via immunoSEQ multiplex PCR; TCRdb's table is partial and in-frame only. The table shows over 75,000 clones, with 70% to 90% occurring only once. The CDR3 length is 16 residues. Specimen: peripheral blood, collected 28 days after the second AZD1222 dose. This TCR was sampled from an adult who received the AZD1222 COVID-19 vaccine. The gene calls are TRBV21-1 and TRBJ2-3; the DNA was not used to check the table's D call, TRBD2. TRBV21-1 is given as a pseudogene. In DNA form, the CDR3 reads TGTGCCAGCAGCAAATTGGTCAGAGGGAGGACAGATACGCAGTATTTT. Its translation: CASSKLVRGRTDTQYF.